This record looks at one T cell receptor (beta chain) sequence and its context. Its antigen is not identified. V lost 6 bases and J 0 bases, leaving 12 bases between the germline ends. Per germline, CDR1 MNHEY and CDR2 SVGAGI. CDR3 length: 15 residues. The record originates from a study of cytomegalovirus exposure and HLA in healthy donors. This PCR relied on a set of 60 Vbeta primers and 13 Jbeta primers. Measured with immunoSEQ multiplex PCR; TCRdb has only the in-frame clones, and not every one. In the table there are more than 150,000 clones, around 80% of which are singletons. Overall study findings and caveats: For most TCR sequences rarity was the rule, although some public TCRs occurred in many donors. Researchers catalogued 164 TCR beta chains as cytomegalovirus-associated. An analysis was carried out later, and it reportedly showed fewer N-insertions in an Asian-associated ancestry cluster than the 666-donor mean.

Input material: PBMCs. The receptor's source is a middle-aged man in good health and CMV-seropositive. V gene TRBV6-5 combines with J gene TRBJ1-3; D is uncertain. DNA for the CDR3: TGTGCCAGCAGGTCTCCGGGGATCTCTGGAAACACCATATATTTT. It specifies CASRSPGISGNTIYF.